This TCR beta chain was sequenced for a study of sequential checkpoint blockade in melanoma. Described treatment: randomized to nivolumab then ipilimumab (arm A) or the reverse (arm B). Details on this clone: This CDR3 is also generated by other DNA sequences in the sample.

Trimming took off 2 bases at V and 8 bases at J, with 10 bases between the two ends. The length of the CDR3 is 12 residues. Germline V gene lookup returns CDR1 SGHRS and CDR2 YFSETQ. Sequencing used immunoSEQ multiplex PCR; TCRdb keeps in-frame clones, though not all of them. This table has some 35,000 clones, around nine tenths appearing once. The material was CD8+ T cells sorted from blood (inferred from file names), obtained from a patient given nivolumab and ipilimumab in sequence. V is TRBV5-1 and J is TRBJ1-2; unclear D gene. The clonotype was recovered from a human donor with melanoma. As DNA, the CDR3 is TGCGCCAGCAGCTTTGAGGGCGGCGGCTACACCTTC. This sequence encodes CASSFEGGGYTF.